The 2 T cell receptor beta chains below come from one sample, sequenced in a study of T cell changes during pregnancy in multiple sclerosis. Method: immunoSEQ multiplex PCR; TCRdb's copy keeps in-frame clones and lacks some. The repertoire includes about 40,000 clones, roughly 94% of them detected once, and over 1.5% sits in the top ten. The starting material was peripheral blood, obtained in the third trimester of pregnancy. All receptors come from a female donor with multiple sclerosis, enrolled in a pregnancy study.

The chain couples TRBV5-6 to TRBJ2-3, with a tentative D call TRBD2 (6 bases). V lost 2 bases, J lost 2 bases, and 21 bases lay in between. Germline V gene sequence: CDR1 SGHDT, CDR2 YYEEEE. The CDR3 consists of 18 residues. The CDR3 protein is CASSFWGDRGLNTDTQYF. CDR3 sequence (DNA): TGTGCCAGCAGCTTTTGGGGGGATAGGGGATTAAACACAGATACGCAGTATTTT. Combining the CDR3 with reference TRBV5-6 and TRBJ2-3 gives the whole variable domain DAGVTQSPTHLIKTRGQQVTLRCSPKSGHDTVSWYQQALGQGPQFIFQYYEEEERQRGNFPDRFSGHQFPNYSSELNVNALLLGDSALYLCASSFWGDRGLNTDTQYFGPGTRLTVL.

The sample holds one count of this clone. The chain joins TRBV27 to TRBJ1-1; a weak D match, TRBD1 (6 bases). This CDR3 has 15 residues. The V end was cut by 0 bases, the J end by 8 bases, with 16 bases between. Germline V lookup: CDR1 MNHEY, CDR2 SMNVEV (reference sequence). The CDR3 here is CASSLSPSGETEAFF. CDR3 DNA sequence: TGTGCCAGCAGTTTATCGCCATCAGGGGAAACGGAAGCTTTCTTT.